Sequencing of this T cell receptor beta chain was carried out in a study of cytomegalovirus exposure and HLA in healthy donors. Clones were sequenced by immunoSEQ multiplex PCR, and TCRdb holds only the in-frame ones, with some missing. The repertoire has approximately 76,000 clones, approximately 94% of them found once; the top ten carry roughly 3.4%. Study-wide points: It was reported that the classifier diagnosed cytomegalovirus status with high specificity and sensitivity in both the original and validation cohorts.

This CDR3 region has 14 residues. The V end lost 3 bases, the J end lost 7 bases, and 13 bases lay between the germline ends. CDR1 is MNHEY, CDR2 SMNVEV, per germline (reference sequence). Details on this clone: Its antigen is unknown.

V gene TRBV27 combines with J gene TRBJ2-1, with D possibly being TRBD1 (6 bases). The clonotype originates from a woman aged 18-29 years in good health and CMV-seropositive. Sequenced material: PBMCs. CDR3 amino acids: CASSLFEGENEQFF. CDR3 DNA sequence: TGTGCCAGCAGTTTGTTTGAGGGGGAGAATGAGCAGTTCTTC.